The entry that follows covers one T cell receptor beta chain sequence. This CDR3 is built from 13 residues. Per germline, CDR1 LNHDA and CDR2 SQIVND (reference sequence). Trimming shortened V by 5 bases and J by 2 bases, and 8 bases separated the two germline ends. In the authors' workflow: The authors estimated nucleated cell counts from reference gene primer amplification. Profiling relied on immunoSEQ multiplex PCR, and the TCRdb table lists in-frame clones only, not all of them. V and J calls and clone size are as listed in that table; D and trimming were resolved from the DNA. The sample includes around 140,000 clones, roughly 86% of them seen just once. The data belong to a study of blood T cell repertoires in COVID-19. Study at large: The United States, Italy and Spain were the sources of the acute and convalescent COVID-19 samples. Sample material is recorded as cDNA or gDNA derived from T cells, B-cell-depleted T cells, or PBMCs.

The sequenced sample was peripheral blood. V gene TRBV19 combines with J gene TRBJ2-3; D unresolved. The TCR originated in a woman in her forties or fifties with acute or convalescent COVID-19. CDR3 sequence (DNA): TGTGCCAGTAGTTCAGCGCACACAGATACGCAGTATTTT. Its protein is CASSSAHTDTQYF.